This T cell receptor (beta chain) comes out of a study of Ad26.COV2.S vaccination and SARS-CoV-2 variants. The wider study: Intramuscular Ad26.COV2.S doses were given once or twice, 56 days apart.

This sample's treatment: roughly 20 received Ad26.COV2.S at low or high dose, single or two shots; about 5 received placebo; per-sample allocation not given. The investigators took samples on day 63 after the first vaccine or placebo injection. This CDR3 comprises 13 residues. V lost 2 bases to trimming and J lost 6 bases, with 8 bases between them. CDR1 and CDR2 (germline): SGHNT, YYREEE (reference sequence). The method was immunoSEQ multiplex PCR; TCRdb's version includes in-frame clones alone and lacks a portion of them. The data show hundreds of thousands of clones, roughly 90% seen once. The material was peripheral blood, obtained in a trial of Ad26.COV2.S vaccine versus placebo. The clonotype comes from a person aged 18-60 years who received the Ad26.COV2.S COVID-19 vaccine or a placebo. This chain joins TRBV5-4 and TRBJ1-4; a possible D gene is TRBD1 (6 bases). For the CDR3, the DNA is TGTGCCAGCAGCTTTAAGGGGGATGAAAAACTGTTTTTT. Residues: CASSFKGDEKLFF.